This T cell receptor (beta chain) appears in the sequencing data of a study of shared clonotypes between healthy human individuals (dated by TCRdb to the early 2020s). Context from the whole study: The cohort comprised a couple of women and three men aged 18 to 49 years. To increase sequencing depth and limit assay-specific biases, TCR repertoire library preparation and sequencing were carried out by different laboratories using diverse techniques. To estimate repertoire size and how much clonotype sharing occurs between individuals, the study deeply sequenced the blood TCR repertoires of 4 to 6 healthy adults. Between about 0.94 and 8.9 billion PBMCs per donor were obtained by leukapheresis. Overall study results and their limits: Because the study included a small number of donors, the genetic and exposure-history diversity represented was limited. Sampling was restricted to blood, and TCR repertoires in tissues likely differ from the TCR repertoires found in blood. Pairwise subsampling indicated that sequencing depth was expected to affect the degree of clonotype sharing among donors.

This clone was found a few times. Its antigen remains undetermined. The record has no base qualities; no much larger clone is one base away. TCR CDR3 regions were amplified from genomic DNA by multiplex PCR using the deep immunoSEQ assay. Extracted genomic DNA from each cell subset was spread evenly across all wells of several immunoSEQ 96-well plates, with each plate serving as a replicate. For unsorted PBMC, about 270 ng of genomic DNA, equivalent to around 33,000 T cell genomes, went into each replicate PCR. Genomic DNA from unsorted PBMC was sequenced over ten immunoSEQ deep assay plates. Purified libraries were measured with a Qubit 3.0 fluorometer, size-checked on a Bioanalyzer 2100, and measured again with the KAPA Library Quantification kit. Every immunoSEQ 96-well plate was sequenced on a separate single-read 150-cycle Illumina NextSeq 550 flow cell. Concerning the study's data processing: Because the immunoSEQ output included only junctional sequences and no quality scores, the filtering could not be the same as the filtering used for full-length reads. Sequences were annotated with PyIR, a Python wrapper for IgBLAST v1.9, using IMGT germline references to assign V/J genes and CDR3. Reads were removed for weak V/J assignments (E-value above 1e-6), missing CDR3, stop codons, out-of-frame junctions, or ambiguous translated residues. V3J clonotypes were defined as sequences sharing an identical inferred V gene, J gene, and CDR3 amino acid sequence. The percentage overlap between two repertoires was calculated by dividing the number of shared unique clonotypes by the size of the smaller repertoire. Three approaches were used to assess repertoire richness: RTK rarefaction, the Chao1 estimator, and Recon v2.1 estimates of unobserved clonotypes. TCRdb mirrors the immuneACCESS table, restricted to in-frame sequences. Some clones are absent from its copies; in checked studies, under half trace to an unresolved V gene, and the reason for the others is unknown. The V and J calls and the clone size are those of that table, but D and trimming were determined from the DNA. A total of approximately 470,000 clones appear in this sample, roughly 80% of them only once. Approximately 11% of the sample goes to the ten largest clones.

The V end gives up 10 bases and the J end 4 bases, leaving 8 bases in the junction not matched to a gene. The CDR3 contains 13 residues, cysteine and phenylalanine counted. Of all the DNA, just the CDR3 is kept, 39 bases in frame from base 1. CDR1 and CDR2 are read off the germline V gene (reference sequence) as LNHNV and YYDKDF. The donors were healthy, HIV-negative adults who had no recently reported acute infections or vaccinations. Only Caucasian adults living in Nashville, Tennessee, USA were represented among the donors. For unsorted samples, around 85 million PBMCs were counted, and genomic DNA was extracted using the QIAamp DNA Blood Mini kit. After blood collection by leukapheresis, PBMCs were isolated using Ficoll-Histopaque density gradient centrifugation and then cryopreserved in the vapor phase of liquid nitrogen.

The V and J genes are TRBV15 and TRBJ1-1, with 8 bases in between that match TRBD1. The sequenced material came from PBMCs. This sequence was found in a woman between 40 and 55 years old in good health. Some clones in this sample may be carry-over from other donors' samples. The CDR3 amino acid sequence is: CAISQGASTEAFF. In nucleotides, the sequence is TGTGCCATTAGCCAGGGGGCAAGCACTGAAGCTTTCTTT.